This T cell receptor (beta chain) was found in a study of blood T cell repertoires in COVID-19. Study-wide context: Specimens from acute and convalescent COVID-19 originated in the United States, Italy and Spain. From T cells, B-cell-depleted T cells, or PBMCs came the material, which was cDNA or gDNA.

In the original processing: Cell counts per sample came from amplifying reference gene primers. Measured with immunoSEQ multiplex PCR; TCRdb has only the in-frame clones, and not every one. The V and J calls and clone size are taken from that table; D and trimming were inferred from the DNA. The sample lists approximately 97,000 clones; roughly 85% were seen once. Sequencing was carried out using peripheral blood. The receptor was isolated from a man aged 80 or over with acute or convalescent COVID-19.

CDR3 nucleotides: TGTGCCACCAGTGACGGGACAGGGGGTTTCAATGAGCAGTTCTTC. Encoded protein: CATSDGTGGFNEQFF. The rearrangement joins TRBV24-1 to TRBJ2-1; 11 bases fit TRBD1. The CDR3 is 15 residues long. Germline CDR1 and CDR2: KGHDR and SFDVKD. The trim removed 4 bases at V and 6 bases at J, leaving 4 bases unmatched.